This TCR beta chain was identified in a study of blood T cell repertoires in COVID-19. For the study at large: Both acute and convalescent COVID-19 samples were obtained from the United States, Italy and Spain.

Germline values: CDR1 LGHNA, CDR2 YNFKEQ. Trimming left V 1 base short and J 5 bases short, with 11 bases between. CDR3 length: 14 residues. It was during active infection that Seattle patients were enrolled and then longitudinally followed. Authors' analysis steps: Estimates of nucleated cell counts were drawn from the amplification of reference gene primers. Sequencing was performed with immunoSEQ multiplex PCR; in TCRdb, only in-frame clones are kept and a portion is missing. V and J calls plus clone size are reproduced from that table; the DNA served to infer D and trimming. The sample consists of fewer than 300,000 clones, more than 90% of them appearing once.

Input material: peripheral blood. The genes are TRBV4-2 and TRBJ2-5; a possible D gene is TRBD2 (5 bases). This sequence originates from a person between 18 and 30 years old with COVID-19, enrolled during active disease. As DNA, the CDR3 is TGTGCCAGCAGCCAAGTGCGGGCTTCCGAGACCCAGTACTTC. Translated: CASSQVRASETQYF.